The 2 T cell receptor beta chains below all came from one sample that was sequenced in a study of CD8 T cells in ankylosing spondylitis. TCRdb re-called the 5' RACE reads through MiXCR, storing one row per CDR3 protein. Of about 170,000 distinct CDR3 sequences listed, around 19% are singletons. The material sequenced was blood, either unsorted or a sorted T cell fraction (not recorded which). Every receptor here comes from a male donor with ankylosing spondylitis or in good health (not recorded which).

The chain links TRBV10-3 to TRBJ2-1; 7 bases are shared with TRBD2. Germline V gene sequence: CDR1 ENHRY, CDR2 SYGVKD. V lost 4 bases to trimming and J lost 10 bases; unmatched junction nucleotides: 7. CDR3 length equals 13 residues. The DNA of the CDR3 is TGTGCCATCAGTGGAAAAGGGGAGGGGGAGCAGTTCTTC. Translated, it gives CAISGKGEGEQFF.

This clonotype was counted a few times. The chain links TRBV6-2 or TRBV6-3 to TRBJ1-5, with 7 positions matching TRBD1. Trimming at V came to 5 bases and at J to 5 bases, leaving 12 bases not matched to a gene. The germline CDR1 and CDR2 sequences are MNHEY and SVGEGT. The CDR3 is 16 residues long. The CDR3 coding sequence is TGTGCCAGCAGTCACACCGGGACAGTGCCCGATCAGCCCCAGCATTTT. This translates into CASSHTGTVPDQPQHF.